Listed here are 23 T cell receptor beta chains from one sample, sequenced in a study of T-cell memory formation after mild COVID-19. Each CDR3 protein gets one entry after TCRdb re-called the 5' RACE reads with MiXCR. The table has 250,000 to 300,000 distinct CDR3 sequences, around 15% seen once. The sequencing input was PBMCs or a T cell subset sorted from them (not recorded which). Source of these receptors: a man aged 18 to 35 who had mild COVID-19 (a few samples of this study predate the infection). Cell type and time point are not known.

This clonotype was seen only a few times. The chain is built from TRBV29-1 and TRBJ2-3; 7 bases line up with TRBD1. Germline V gene data show CDR1 as SQVTM and CDR2 as ANQGSEA. V dropped 8 bases and J dropped 2; count of bases not matched to a gene: 19. The CDR3 is 17 residues long. CDR3 nucleotide sequence: TGCAGCACGGACCGGGACAGCGTGTACTCATTCACAGATACGCAGTATTTT. This sequence encodes CSTDRDSVYSFTDTQYF.

This rearrangement joins TRBV7-2 to TRBJ2-1; tentative D call: TRBD1 (5 bases). The germline V gene encodes CDR1 SGHTA and CDR2 FQGNSA. This CDR3 has 13 amino acids. V dropped 5 bases and J dropped 7 bases, with 12 bases sitting between them. The DNA for the CDR3 is TGTGCCAGCAGCCGGCAGGGTTTGAATGAGCAGTTCTTC. Translated, it gives CASSRQGLNEQFF.

The chain has TRBV6-2 or TRBV6-3 and TRBJ2-1; a weak D match, TRBD1 (6 bases). Trimming took 8 bases from V and 4 from J, leaving 18 bases between them. This CDR3 comprises 15 residues. Germline CDR1 MNHEY, CDR2 SVGEGT. The CDR3 is CASLEGVGMYNEQFF. CDR3 bases: TGTGCCAGCTTAGAGGGGGTTGGAATGTACAATGAGCAGTTCTTC.

The chain recombines TRBV14 with TRBJ2-1, with D hard to call. CDR1 and CDR2 from the germline V gene are SGHDN and FVKESK. V lost 4 bases, J lost 4 bases, and 11 bases lay in between. The CDR3 contains 14 residues. In nucleotides, the CDR3 is TGTGCCAGCAGCCTACTCACGGGTTACAATGAGCAGTTCTTC. Translated, it gives CASSLLTGYNEQFF.

This clonotype was counted at least ten times. The genes are TRBV3-1 and TRBJ1-1; D is undetermined. CDR1 and CDR2 from the germline V gene are LGHDT and YNNKEL (reference sequence). The CDR3 covers 14 residues. Trimming stripped 3 bases from V and 1 base from J, with 9 bases between. The DNA of the CDR3 is TGTGCCAGCAGCCACCCCGCATGGAACACTGAAGCTTTCTTT. This encodes CASSHPAWNTEAFF.

The J gene is TRBJ2-2, the V gene TRBV7-6; 8 bases map to TRBD1. The germline V gene has CDR1 SGHVS and CDR2 FNYEAQ. The CDR3 runs to 18 residues. V was pared by 4 bases and J by 4 bases, with 14 bases of the junction left unmatched. The CDR3: CASSSTEGRGLTTGELFF. CDR3 DNA sequence: TGTGCCAGCAGCTCCACGGAAGGCAGGGGGCTGACCACCGGGGAGCTGTTTTTT.

The V gene is TRBV4-1, the J gene TRBJ2-1; D remains ambiguous. V lost 4 bases, J lost 8 bases, and 18 bases lay in between. CDR1 MGHRA and CDR2 YSYEKL come from the germline V gene. This CDR3 contains 15 residues. The CDR3 sequence: CASSLWLTEFYEQFF. The CDR3 DNA reads TGCGCCAGCAGCCTGTGGCTCACCGAATTTTATGAGCAGTTCTTC.

This clonotype was found a few times. The genes are TRBV27 and TRBJ2-7, with 7 positions matching TRBD1. In germline, CDR1 is MNHEY, CDR2 SMNVEV (reference sequence). CDR3 length equals 14 residues. The V and J ends lost 6 bases and 0 bases, in that order; junction bases with no gene match: 5. CDR3 coding DNA: TGTGCCAGCAGCTCTACAGGGGTCTCCTACGAGCAGTACTTC. It codes for CASSSTGVSYEQYF.

This rearrangement joins TRBV6-5 to TRBJ2-2; 9 bases map to TRBD2. Germline V gene data show CDR1 as MNHEY and CDR2 as SVGAGI. The CDR3 sequence is 16 residues long. V gave up 2 bases and J gave up 3 bases; unmatched junction bases: 4. CDR3 nucleotide sequence: TGTGCCAGCAGTTACCAGCGGGGGGCGGACACCGGGGAGCTGTTTTTT. It encodes CASSYQRGADTGELFF.

This clonotype was counted at least ten times. V and J are TRBV15 and TRBJ2-3; D gene ambiguous. The V and J ends lost 5 bases and 0 bases respectively, with 12 bases between them. The CDR3 has 15 amino acids. Germline V gene data show CDR1 as LNHNV and CDR2 as YYDKDF (reference sequence). The CDR3, as DNA: TGTGCCACCAGCGGCGGACCCGAGAGCACAGATACGCAGTATTTT. Protein product: CATSGGPESTDTQYF.

The genes are TRBV7-8 and TRBJ2-3; 10 bases agree with TRBD2. The CDR3 has 18 amino acids. Looked up from germline, CDR1 is SGHVS and CDR2 is FQNEAQ. Trimming took 5 bases from V and 0 from J; bases not matched to a gene: 11. The CDR3 loop is CASSPVAGGPPSTDTQYF. The CDR3 bases are TGTGCCAGCAGCCCAGTAGCGGGGGGACCTCCCAGCACAGATACGCAGTATTTT.

This clonotype was observed a few times. The V gene is TRBV4-1, the J gene TRBJ2-4; perhaps TRBD2 as D (6 bases). Germline V gives CDR1 MGHRA, CDR2 YSYEKL. This CDR3 spans 14 amino acids. The germline V and J ends were trimmed by 3 bases and 8 bases, with 14 bases remaining between them. The CDR3 DNA reads as TGCGCCAGCAGCCACCCTACTAGCCCGGACATTCAGTACTTC. It yields the protein CASSHPTSPDIQYF.

This clonotype occurred a few times. The chain is built from TRBV12-3 or TRBV12-4 and TRBJ2-3; no firm D call. V was shortened by 3 bases and J by 4 bases, with 5 bases between the two germline ends. This CDR3 is 12 amino acids long. CDR3 residues: CASSLPADTQYF. In DNA form, the CDR3 reads TGTGCCAGCAGTTTGCCGGCAGATACGCAGTATTTT.

This clonotype turned up a few times. CDR3 sequence reads: CASSGLAGGTQYF. CDR3 nucleotides: TGTGCCAGCAGTGGACTAGCGGGGGGTACGCAGTATTTT. The chain carries TRBV28 and TRBJ2-3; 14 bases fit TRBD2. The V segment lost 5 bases and the J segment 8 bases; nucleotides outside the gene matches: 0. The germline CDR1 and CDR2 sequences are MDHEN and SYDVKM. The CDR3 sequence is 13 residues long.

This clonotype was counted a few times. The V and J genes are TRBV11-2 and TRBJ1-1; 7 nucleotides match TRBD1. The CDR3 loop spans 18 amino acids. V gave up 0 bases and J gave up 3 bases; unmatched junction bases: 13. Germline V gene lookup returns CDR1 SGHAT and CDR2 FQNNGV. The CDR3 protein is CASSLERTGGDWYTEAFF. The CDR3 DNA sequence: TGTGCCAGCAGCTTAGAGAGGACAGGTGGGGATTGGTACACTGAAGCTTTCTTT.

The chain is built from TRBV28 and TRBJ2-7, with D possibly matching TRBD2 (5 bases). Trimming pared 3 bases from V and 0 bases from J, leaving 15 bases between. Germline CDR1 is MDHEN and CDR2 is SYDVKM. This CDR3 comprises 16 residues. The CDR3 sequence: CASSFRGILSSYEQYV. CDR3 coding DNA: TGTGCCAGCAGTTTTCGGGGAATCCTTAGCTCCTACGAGCAGTACGTC.

The gene calls are TRBV12-3 or TRBV12-4 and TRBJ2-3; 8 positions agree with TRBD2. V shed 8 bases, J shed 3 bases, and the junction held 4 bases outside the gene matches. The CDR3 length is 13 residues. The CDR3 protein is CASGLAVTDTQYF. The CDR3 DNA sequence: TGTGCCAGCGGACTAGCAGTAACAGATACGCAGTATTTT.

This clonotype was seen a single time. V usage is TRBV7-2 and J usage is TRBJ2-7, with D possibly being TRBD2 (6 bases). With 5 bases removed from V and 3 bases from J, the gap between germline ends came to 20 bases. The length of the CDR3 is 16 residues. Germline assignment: CDR1 SGHTA and CDR2 FQGNSA. The DNA for the CDR3 is TGTGCCAGCAGCCCCCCAGCGGGCCTAGACTACTACGAGCAGTACTTC. It codes for CASSPPAGLDYYEQYF.

The chain is built from TRBV10-3 and TRBJ2-7, with no clear D. This CDR3 region has 12 residues. CDR1 ENHRY and CDR2 SYGVKD come from the germline V gene. V dropped 6 bases and J dropped 4 bases, with 10 bases sitting between them. CDR3 sequence (DNA): TGTGCCATCAGGAAGGACCAGTACGAGCAGTACTTC. It specifies CAIRKDQYEQYF.

The chain has TRBV12-3 or TRBV12-4 and TRBJ2-3, with 7 bases fitting TRBD1. V gave up 3 bases and J gave up 3 bases; unmatched junction bases: 6. The CDR3 totals 15 residues. CDR3 protein: CASSFYARGTDTQYF. CDR3 DNA: TGTGCCAGCAGTTTTTACGCCAGGGGGACAGATACGCAGTATTTT.

This sequence joins TRBV7-9 and TRBJ2-7; D ambiguous. CDR3 length equals 13 residues. V lost 5 bases and J 2 bases, leaving 10 bases between the germline ends. The germline CDR1 and CDR2 sequences are SEHNR and FQNEAQ (reference sequence). CDR3 sequence: CASSPSIPYEQYV. CDR3 nucleotide sequence: TGTGCCAGCAGCCCTAGTATCCCCTACGAGCAGTACGTC.

The chain has TRBV3-1 and TRBJ2-7; TRBD1 is a possible D gene (6 bases). The CDR3 length is 15 residues. Trimming took 1 base from V and 0 from J, leaving 10 bases between them. Germline CDR1 LGHDT, CDR2 YNNKEL (reference sequence). The CDR3 region has the DNA TGTGCCAGCAGCCAAGGGGGGACAAGCTCCTACGAGCAGTACTTC. Its protein is CASSQGGTSSYEQYF.

This clonotype has a count of ten or more. V is TRBV7-9 and J is TRBJ1-1; weak D call: TRBD1 (6 bases). This CDR3 has 15 residues. Germline CDR1 SEHNR, CDR2 FQNEAQ (reference sequence). Trimming removed 2 bases from V and 4 bases from J, with 14 bases in between. The CDR3 bases are TGTGCCAGCAGCTTACTTTCAGGGGTCTCCACTGAAGCTTTCTTT. This gives the protein CASSLLSGVSTEAFF.